This T cell receptor (beta chain) was identified during a study of T cell responses to AZD1222 COVID-19 vaccine. Study results and limitations: Clonal diversity may have been underestimated, and the donors were mostly white British, with more females than males. Seropositive status at baseline applied to only a handful of AZD1222 recipients.

This CDR3 spans 14 amino acids. V was pared by 2 bases and J by 11 bases, with 18 bases between. From germline, CDR1 is MNHNS and CDR2 SASEGT. This clone was recorded only once. Its antigen is undetermined. Profiled with immunoSEQ multiplex PCR; TCRdb holds only in-frame clones, not every one. This table has under 95,000 clones, around nine tenths appearing once. This sequence was found in an adult who received the AZD1222 COVID-19 vaccine. The chain employs TRBV6-1 and TRBJ1-1, with TRBD1 as a possible D gene (6 bases). Sequenced material: peripheral blood, taken 28 days after the second AZD1222 dose. CDR3 nucleotide sequence: TGTGCCAGCAGTGAACAGGTCAGGGGATCGGCGGCTTTCTTT. Encoded protein: CASSEQVRGSAAFF.